These 32 T cell receptor beta chains were sequenced from one sample in a study of OX40 agonist ivuxolimab in advanced cancers. Profiling relied on immunoSEQ multiplex PCR, and the TCRdb table lists in-frame clones only, not all of them. The top ten clones hold more than 4.5% of a sample with about 60,000 clones, around 87% of them seen once. Sequencing was performed on CD4+ or CD8+ T cells sorted from blood, taken in a trial of the OX40 agonist ivuxolimab. Source of these receptors: an adult with an advanced solid tumor such as melanoma, head and neck, liver or kidney cancer.

V usage is TRBV10-3 and J usage is TRBJ1-1; D gene uncertain. The V and J ends lost 0 bases and 1 base respectively, with 12 bases between them. This CDR3 comprises 16 residues. The germline V gene has CDR1 ENHRY and CDR2 SYGVKD. CDR3 coding DNA: TGTGCCATCAGTGAGTCGAGGGCTTCCCCGAACACTGAAGCTTTCTTT. It is translated as CAISESRASPNTEAFF.

The chain has TRBV18 and TRBJ1-1, with no clear D. The CDR3 consists of 13 residues. Germline values: CDR1 KGHSH, CDR2 LQKENI. The V gene lost 6 bases and the J gene lost 1 base, with 9 bases spanning the gap. The CDR3 loop reads CASSHGPNTEAFF. DNA for the CDR3: TGTGCCAGCTCCCACGGACCGAACACTGAAGCTTTCTTT.

The genes are TRBV11-3 and TRBJ2-3; TRBD2 matches 9 bases. The CDR3 is 16 amino acids. V was pared by 1 base and J by 2 bases, with 4 bases of the junction left unmatched. Germline assignment: CDR1 SGHNT and CDR2 YENEEA. CDR3 sequence (DNA): TGTGCCAGCAGCTTAGCTAGCGGGGCTTCCACAGATACGCAGTATTTT. It is translated as CASSLASGASTDTQYF.

V gene TRBV7-9 combines with J gene TRBJ2-1; TRBD2 agrees at 12 bases. CDR3 size: 17 residues. CDR1 and CDR2 (germline): SEHNR, FQNEAQ (reference sequence). V shed 5 bases and J 8 bases; nucleotides not matched to a gene: 13. CDR3 loop: CASSAFASGGAVHEQFF. The CDR3 region has the DNA TGTGCCAGCAGCGCCTTTGCTAGCGGGGGGGCCGTACATGAGCAGTTCTTC. The full variable domain, its missing parts supplied by reference TRBV7-9 and TRBJ2-1, is DTGVSQNPRHKITKRGQNVTFRCDPISEHNRLYWYRQTLGQGPEFLTYFQNEAQLEKSRLLSDRFSAERPKGSFSTLEIQRTEQGDSAMYLCASSAFASGGAVHEQFFGPGTRLTVL.

The chain is built from TRBV5-1 and TRBJ2-7; D perhaps matches TRBD1 (5 bases). Germline V lookup: CDR1 SGHRS, CDR2 YFSETQ. V lost 1 base to trimming and J lost 0 bases, with 5 bases between them. The CDR3 length is 13 residues. CDR3 amino acids: CASSLQGSYEQYF. The CDR3 coding sequence is TGCGCCAGCAGCTTGCAGGGCTCCTACGAGCAGTACTTC.

The chain recombines TRBV5-1 with TRBJ1-1, with a tentative D call TRBD1 (6 bases). Germline-derived CDR1 and CDR2 are SGHRS and YFSETQ. The ends were cut back, 0 bases at V and 5 bases at J, with 17 bases in the middle. The CDR3 has 16 residues. The CDR3 spells CASSLGRWTAFTEAFF. The CDR3 bases are TGCGCCAGCAGCTTGGGACGTTGGACAGCCTTTACTGAAGCTTTCTTT.

The V call is TRBV29-1, the J call TRBJ1-1, with D maybe TRBD1 (6 bases). Trimming took off 7 bases at V and 6 bases at J, with 15 bases between the two ends. There are 12 residues in the CDR3. CDR1 is SQVTM, CDR2 ANQGSEA, per germline. CDR3 sequence: CSGHREGAEAFF. CDR3 coding DNA: TGCAGCGGCCACAGGGAGGGTGCTGAAGCTTTCTTT.

The chain links TRBV5-1 to TRBJ2-3, with 10 positions matching TRBD2. The CDR3 consists of 15 residues. Trimming at V came to 2 bases and at J to 2 bases, leaving 2 bases not matched to a gene. Germline-derived CDR1 and CDR2 are SGHRS and YFSETQ. In DNA, the CDR3 is TGCGCCAGCAGCTTTAGCGGGGGGACCACAGATACGCAGTATTTT. It codes for CASSFSGGTTDTQYF.

The chain recombines TRBV6-1 with TRBJ1-1; D remains ambiguous. The CDR3 is made up of 13 amino acids. Germline lookup yields CDR1 MNHNS and CDR2 SASEGT. V shed 3 bases and J shed 1 base, with 6 bases lying between them. CDR3 protein: CASSEHRNTEAFF. CDR3 sequence (DNA): TGTGCCAGCAGTGAGCATAGGAACACTGAAGCTTTCTTT.

In this sample, this clone turned up once. The chain is built from TRBV6-6 and TRBJ2-2; 13 nucleotides line up with TRBD2. The germline V gene has CDR1 MNHNY and CDR2 SVGAGI (reference sequence). V lost 6 bases and J lost 8; bases outside the gene matches: 9. The CDR3 contains 16 residues. For the CDR3, the DNA is TGTGCCAGCAGCCAAACTAGCGGGAGGGTGGGAGGGGAGCTGTTTTTT. This gives the protein CASSQTSGRVGGELFF.

The chain has TRBV6-5 and TRBJ2-3; 7 bases line up with TRBD1. Unmatched junction bases numbered 6, after V lost 2 bases and J lost 4 bases. From germline, CDR1 is MNHEY and CDR2 SVGAGI. This CDR3 has 15 amino acids. In DNA, the CDR3 is TGTGCCAGCAGTTACGACAGGGTAGACGCAGATACGCAGTATTTT. Encoded protein: CASSYDRVDADTQYF.

This chain joins TRBV5-1 and TRBJ1-3, with TRBD1 matching 7 bases. CDR1 SGHRS and CDR2 YFSETQ come from the germline V gene. The junction had 5 bases not matched to a gene; V was cut back by 5 bases and J by 0 bases. CDR3 length equals 15 residues. CDR3 DNA: TGCGCCAGCAGTACAGGGGCGGCCTCTGGAAACACCATATATTTT. It codes for CASSTGAASGNTIYF.

The V and J genes are TRBV6-5 and TRBJ1-3; D not certain. The V gene's germline CDR1 is MNHEY and CDR2 SVGAGI. The CDR3 is made up of 13 amino acids. The V end was cut by 2 bases, the J end by 3 bases, with 5 bases between. Written as DNA, the CDR3 is TGTGCCAGCAGTTACAGGGATGGAAACACCATATATTTT. This translates into CASSYRDGNTIYF.

The chain combines TRBV6-1 with TRBJ2-3, with D unresolved. Germline V lookup: CDR1 MNHNS, CDR2 SASEGT. CDR3 length equals 11 residues. The V and J ends lost 2 bases and 6 bases respectively, with 3 bases between them. Here the CDR3 DNA reads TGTGCCAGCAGTGAATGGGATACGCAGTATTTT. It translates to CASSEWDTQYF.

This clone is a singleton in its sample. This chain joins TRBV19 and TRBJ2-3; 11 nucleotides agree with TRBD2. V shed 3 bases and J 5 bases; nucleotides not matched to a gene: 4. The CDR3 is 15 residues long. Per germline, CDR1 LNHDA and CDR2 SQIVND (reference sequence). Here the CDR3 DNA reads TGTGCCAGTAGTATTACTAGCGGGAGAGTAGATACGCAGTATTTT. The encoded protein is CASSITSGRVDTQYF.

The V gene is TRBV6-1, the J gene TRBJ2-7; possible D gene TRBD1, 5 bases. The CDR3 covers 16 residues. Germline CDR1 MNHNS, CDR2 SASEGT. The V gene lost 1 base and the J gene lost 1 base, with 14 bases spanning the gap. The CDR3 reads CASSEGSRVWSYEQYF. CDR3 coding DNA: TGTGCCAGCAGTGAAGGATCCAGGGTATGGTCCTACGAGCAGTACTTC.

This chain links TRBV7-7 with TRBJ2-5; D is ambiguous. Germline loops: CDR1 SSHAT, CDR2 FNYEAQ (reference sequence). Trimming shortened V by 2 bases and J by 2 bases, and 12 bases separated the two germline ends. The CDR3 has 15 amino acids. CDR3 bases: TGTGCCAGCAGCTTAACCGCCGGAGCTCAAGAGACCCAGTACTTC. It specifies CASSLTAGAQETQYF. Looking up the rest from reference TRBV7-7 and TRBJ2-5 gives the full variable domain: GAGVSQSPRYKVTKRGQDVTLRCDPISSHATLYWYQQALGQGPEFLTYFNYEAQPDKSGLPSDRFSAERPEGSISTLTIQRTEQRDSAMYRCASSLTAGAQETQYFGPGTRLLVL.

This clone showed up just once. This chain joins TRBV6-4 and TRBJ2-1; D is possibly TRBD2 (5 bases). CDR1 MRHNA and CDR2 SNTAGT come from the germline V gene. This CDR3 contains 15 residues. Trimming took 4 bases from V and 9 from J, leaving 19 bases between them. CDR3 DNA sequence: TGTGCCAGCAGTGTTCGGGGAGTCCCGATTAGTGAGCAGTTCTTC. It specifies CASSVRGVPISEQFF.

The chain couples TRBV21-1 to TRBJ1-2; the listed D gene, TRBD1, was not tested against the DNA. TRBV21-1 is flagged as a pseudogene. The length of the CDR3 is 16 residues. The CDR3 DNA sequence: TGTGCCAGCAGCAAAGTAATCGACAGGACACAGACTCTCTACACCTTC. Amino acids: CASSKVIDRTQTLYTF.

The rearrangement uses TRBV5-6 and TRBJ1-4; D remains unclear. The CDR3 length is 12 residues. Germline V CDR1 and CDR2: SGHDT, YYEEEE. V lost 0 bases, J lost 7 bases, and 4 bases lay in between. The CDR3: CASSLVTEKLFF. CDR3 sequence (DNA): TGTGCCAGCAGCTTGGTTACTGAAAAACTGTTTTTT.

The rearrangement links TRBV28 to TRBJ1-5, with 8 bases that match TRBD1. The V gene's germline CDR1 is MDHEN and CDR2 SYDVKM. V dropped 6 bases and J dropped 1; count of bases not matched to a gene: 14. There are 18 residues in the CDR3. The CDR3 sequence: CASSPPNRGLRSNQPQHF. CDR3 sequence (DNA): TGTGCCAGCAGCCCCCCCAACAGGGGGTTAAGGAGCAATCAGCCCCAGCATTTT.

The chain joins TRBV19 to TRBJ2-1; TRBD2 matches 16 bases. Looked up from germline, CDR1 is LNHDA and CDR2 is SQIVND (reference sequence). CDR3 length: 16 amino acids. Trimming removed 4 bases from V and 14 bases from J; junction bases left unmatched: 11. The CDR3 sequence is CASSTNPGLAGGPEFF. The DNA of the CDR3 is TGTGCCAGTAGTACAAACCCGGGACTAGCGGGAGGGCCGGAGTTCTTC.

The gene calls are TRBV7-2 and TRBJ2-3, with D tentatively TRBD2 (5 bases). The CDR3 length is 15 residues. Germline-derived CDR1 and CDR2 are SGHTA and FQGNSA. Trimming removed 5 bases at V and 0 bases at J, with 12 bases between. The CDR3, as DNA: TGTGCCAGCAGCCTGACTATCACTAGCACAGATACGCAGTATTTT. It encodes CASSLTITSTDTQYF.

The rearrangement uses TRBV6-5 and TRBJ1-1; 10 positions agree with TRBD1. Unmatched junction bases numbered 10, after V lost 5 bases and J lost 10 bases. This CDR3 has 14 residues. CDR1 MNHEY and CDR2 SVGAGI come from the germline V gene. CDR3 sequence (DNA): TGTGCCAGCAGTGCGACAGGGGGCCGGGCAGTAGCTTTCTTT. Translated: CASSATGGRAVAFF.

Notes on this clone: Sequence at one end of the junction differs from germline and may be a read error. This chain connects TRBV2 to TRBJ2-4; D is tentatively TRBD1 or TRBD2 (5 bases each). The CDR3 has 11 residues. Germline lookup yields CDR1 SNHLY and CDR2 FYNNEI. CDR3 sequence: CASSPGPRVHF. The CDR3 coding sequence is TGTGCCAGCAGCCCGGGACCCCGGGTCCACTTC.

The chain recombines TRBV27 with TRBJ2-3; D gene uncertain. With 3 bases removed from V and 4 bases from J, the gap between germline ends came to 8 bases. Germline values: CDR1 MNHEY, CDR2 SMNVEV (reference sequence). This CDR3 contains 13 residues. CDR3: CASSFRRPDTQYF. CDR3 in DNA: TGTGCCAGCAGTTTTCGCCGCCCAGATACGCAGTATTTT.

This chain's CDR3 is CASSSGTNPYEQYF. The CDR3 coding sequence is TGTGCCAGCTCTAGCGGAACGAACCCCTACGAGCAGTACTTC. The V gene is TRBV18, the J gene TRBJ2-7; possible D gene TRBD2, 6 bases. The CDR3 totals 14 residues. The ends were cut back, 6 bases at V and 2 bases at J, with 14 bases in the middle. Germline CDR1 is KGHSH and CDR2 is LQKENI.

The J gene is TRBJ2-1, the V gene TRBV2, with D maybe TRBD2 (7 bases). Germline lookup yields CDR1 SNHLY and CDR2 FYNNEI. CDR3 size: 15 residues. V dropped 8 bases and J dropped 3 bases, with 17 bases sitting between them. The CDR3 DNA is TGTGCCAGCGTGGTGGGGGGGCTGGTCTACAATGAGCAGTTCTTC. Translated, it gives CASVVGGLVYNEQFF.

The rearrangement uses TRBV27 and TRBJ2-7; weak D call: TRBD1 (6 bases). Germline V gives CDR1 MNHEY, CDR2 SMNVEV (reference sequence). Trimming pared 5 bases from V and 12 bases from J, leaving 20 bases between. This CDR3 comprises 13 residues. The DNA of the CDR3 is TGTGCCAGCAGTCCCCTAACAGGGTGGGTCTTGTACTTC. Protein product: CASSPLTGWVLYF.

V and J are TRBV19 and TRBJ2-6; D unclear. The V gene's germline CDR1 is LNHDA and CDR2 SQIVND (reference sequence). The CDR3 has 16 residues. The V gene lost 0 bases and the J gene lost 0 bases, with 6 bases spanning the gap. The CDR3 DNA is TGTGCCAGTAGTATAGATCAAGGCTCTGGGGCCAACGTCCTGACTTTC. It yields the protein CASSIDQGSGANVLTF.

This chain uses TRBV5-1 with TRBJ1-1, with 9 bases fitting TRBD1. This CDR3 contains 16 residues. Germline lookup yields CDR1 SGHRS and CDR2 YFSETQ. V shed 4 bases and J 6 bases; nucleotides not matched to a gene: 13. This CDR3 is CASSNTGTGLLAEAFF. The CDR3 bases are TGCGCCAGCAGCAACACCGGGACAGGGCTTTTGGCTGAAGCTTTCTTT.

This chain links TRBV4-1 with TRBJ1-4; D not resolved. CDR3 size: 15 residues. Germline loops: CDR1 MGHRA, CDR2 YSYEKL. The ends were cut back, 3 bases at V and 8 bases at J, with 16 bases in the middle. The CDR3 nucleotides read TGCGCCAGCAGCCACCCCGCGGGTGTGCACGAAAAACTGTTTTTT. Translation gives CASSHPAGVHEKLFF.